The sequence of this T cell receptor (beta chain) was determined in a study of T-cell reconstitution after alpha-beta-depleted transplantation in children. Overall study results and limits: T cells produced anew were the main source of T-cell counts and diversity one year after transplant. Where alpha-beta T cells came from about two months after transplant was reportedly several hundred expanded graft clones.

Unique molecular identifiers featured in how the TCRbeta library was prepared. TCRdb independently ran MiXCR on the PCR reads; one entry per CDR3 protein. The sample includes about 240,000 distinct CDR3 sequences, about a quarter seen only once; the top ten take roughly 2.6%. About this clonotype: Its matching antigen is unknown.

Germline values: CDR1 SGHNT, CDR2 YENEEA. The CDR3 has 14 residues. With 5 bases removed from V and 7 bases from J, the gap between germline ends came to 15 bases. This chain uses TRBV11-3 with TRBJ2-1; tentative D call: TRBD1 (7 bases). The specimen was PBMCs, collected before TCRalphabeta/CD19-depleted stem cell transplant. This sequence was found in a girl aged 2 to 9 with Fanconi anemia, due to receive a stem cell transplant. CDR3 amino acids: CASSLGPGGNEQFF. The CDR3 DNA reads TGTGCCAGCAGCCTGGGACCAGGGGGGAATGAGCAGTTCTTC.